This entry lists 5 T cell receptor beta chains sequenced from one sample in a study of PD-1 blockade in classical Hodgkin lymphoma (TCRdb year 2020). Libraries were made using the immunoSEQ multiplex PCR assay. The table was pulled from immuneACCESS by TCRdb, which kept in-frame rearrangements only. Such tables lose some clones; where checked, under half of the loss comes from unresolved V genes, and the rest has no known cause. This sample holds under 35,000 clones; about 88% were observed only once. The top ten hold over 1% of the sample. The time point label here, explained by the study, means: newly diagnosed, previously untreated cHL patient sample. A Miltenyi CD4+ T cell isolation kit was used for magnetic negative selection to purify CD4+ T cells from thawed PBMCs. Input material: CD4+ T cells from blood. These TCRs come from a human donor with classical Hodgkin lymphoma.

The DNA for the CDR3 is TGTGCCAGCAGCCACCGCCCCGGGACAGGGCTAGATAGCAATCAGCCCCAGCATTTT. Amino acids: CASSHRPGTGLDSNQPQHF. The rearrangement links TRBV7-9 to TRBJ1-5, with 9 bases fitting TRBD1. Per the germline V gene, CDR1 is SEHNR and CDR2 is FQNEAQ (reference sequence). CDR3 length equals 19 residues. Trimming removed 5 bases from V and 0 bases from J; junction bases left unmatched: 14.

This chain links TRBV29-1 with TRBJ2-3; a weak D match, TRBD2 (5 bases). The V end was cut by 7 bases, the J end by 0 bases, with 14 bases between. Germline CDR1 SQVTM, CDR2 ANQGSEA. The CDR3 is 14 amino acids. CDR3 sequence (DNA): TGCAGCGAGAGGGTGGGGTCTAGCACAGATACGCAGTATTTT. The encoded protein is CSERVGSSTDTQYF.

This chain joins TRBV5-1 and TRBJ2-3; 9 bases are a match to TRBD2. Trimming at V came to 4 bases and at J to 5 bases, leaving 5 bases not matched to a gene. The CDR3 is 14 amino acids. Germline V gene sequence: CDR1 SGHRS, CDR2 YFSETQ. CDR3 in amino acids: CASSPGLAQDTQYF. As DNA, the CDR3 is TGCGCCAGCAGCCCTGGACTAGCGCAAGATACGCAGTATTTT. Full variable domain (missing parts from reference TRBV5-1 and TRBJ2-3): KAGVTQTPRYLIKTRGQQVTLSCSPISGHRSVSWYQQTPGQGLQFLFEYFSETQRNKGNFPGRFSGRQFSNSRSEMNVSTLELGDSALYLCASSPGLAQDTQYFGPGTRLTVL.

The chain is built from TRBV9 and TRBJ2-1, with a possible D match to TRBD2 (7 bases). The germline gives CDR1 SGDLS, CDR2 YYNGEE. V was shortened by 1 base and J by 8 bases, with 25 bases between the two germline ends. The CDR3 totals 18 residues. The CDR3 coding sequence is TGTGCCAGCAGCGTAAAGGGGGGTGGAGGGAGGGCCCCCCATGAGCAGTTCTTC. It specifies CASSVKGGGGRAPHEQFF.

This sequence joins TRBV18 and TRBJ1-1; TRBD1 is a possible D gene (6 bases). The CDR3 has 14 residues. V was clipped by 3 bases and J by 3 bases, with 11 bases between them. Germline lookup yields CDR1 KGHSH and CDR2 LQKENI. Here the CDR3 reads CASSPKGEDTEAFF. In nucleotides, the CDR3 is TGTGCCAGCTCACCGAAGGGGGAGGACACTGAAGCTTTCTTT.